Below, 16 T cell receptor beta chains from the same sample are listed, as sequenced in a study of Graves' ophthalmopathy and Graves' hyperthyroidism. The sequenced template was RNA, covering the TCR beta CDR3 region. In the first round, RT-PCR was carried out with HTBI primers, and a multiplex PCR formed the second round. MiXCR, applied by TCRdb to the multiplex PCR reads, yields one record per CDR3 protein. The sample gives hundreds of thousands of distinct CDR3 sequences, around 40% of which show up once; approximately 46% is in the top ten. Material: peripheral blood. These receptor sequences come from an adult man with Graves' ophthalmopathy.

Ten or more counts support this clonotype. V is TRBV7-2 and J is TRBJ1-4; D perhaps matches TRBD1 (5 bases). Germline V gives CDR1 SGHTA, CDR2 FQGNSA. V dropped 1 base and J dropped 8 bases, with 14 bases sitting between them. This CDR3 region has 15 residues. The DNA of the CDR3 is TGTGCCAGCAGCTTAGGGGGCCAGGGTGGAGAAAAACTGTTTTTT. It specifies CASSLGGQGGEKLFF.

This clonotype was counted between two and nine times. The chain carries TRBV7-8 and TRBJ2-7, with no clear D. V lost 2 bases and J lost 5, with 16 bases in between. This CDR3 contains 15 residues. In germline, CDR1 is SGHVS, CDR2 FQNEAQ. CDR3 in amino acids: CASSLSPGPLDEQYF. The CDR3 DNA reads as TGTGCCAGCAGCTTATCTCCAGGTCCCCTCGACGAGCAGTACTTC.

The chain employs TRBV7-9 and TRBJ2-1; D is possibly TRBD2 (5 bases). Germline lookup yields CDR1 SEHNR and CDR2 FQNEAQ (reference sequence). Trimming cost V 2 bases and J 0 bases, with 8 bases left between them. CDR3 length: 15 residues. The CDR3 DNA follows: TGTGCCAGCAGCTTAACGGGGAGCTCCTACAATGAGCAGTTCTTC. This gives the protein CASSLTGSSYNEQFF.

As for this clonotype: A much larger clone is a single base away; this may be a read error. The rearrangement joins TRBV7-9 to TRBJ2-7, with TRBD1 matching 10 bases. The junction had 4 bases not matched to a gene; V was cut back by 5 bases and J by 6 bases. The CDR3 is 13 amino acids. The germline V gene has CDR1 SEHNR and CDR2 FQNEAQ (reference sequence). CDR3 sequence: CASSGTGEAEQYF. Here the CDR3 DNA reads TGTGCCAGCAGCGGGACAGGGGAGGCCGAGCAGTACTTC.

The genes are TRBV7-2 and TRBJ2-7; the D gene is possibly TRBD1 (6 bases). V lost 5 bases and J 3 bases, leaving 17 bases between the germline ends. This CDR3 is 15 amino acids long. From germline, CDR1 is SGHTA and CDR2 FQGNSA. The CDR3 loop is CASSPYRASHYEQYF. The CDR3 bases are TGTGCCAGCAGCCCGTACAGGGCCTCACACTACGAGCAGTACTTC.

As to this clonotype: Given a much more abundant clone one base away, this may be a read error. V usage is TRBV10-2 and J usage is TRBJ1-6; D is possibly TRBD1 (6 bases). The germline CDR1 and CDR2 sequences are WSHSY and SAAADI. V was clipped by 2 bases and J by 14 bases, with 13 bases between them. The CDR3 consists of 13 residues. The CDR3 is CASSETGWTALHF. The CDR3 DNA follows: TGCGCCAGCAGTGAGACAGGGTGGACAGCCCTCCACTTT.

The sample holds a few counts of this clonotype. The chain carries TRBV20-1 and TRBJ2-5; D perhaps matches TRBD1 (6 bases). This CDR3 contains 13 residues. V was pared by 2 bases and J by 4 bases, with 11 bases between. Germline V gene lookup returns CDR1 DFQATT and CDR2 SNEGSKA (reference sequence). The CDR3 loop is CSARKLGGETQYF. In DNA form, the CDR3 reads TGCAGTGCTAGAAAATTAGGGGGAGAGACCCAGTACTTC.

This clonotype has more than one count but fewer than ten. This chain links TRBV19 with TRBJ1-1; no definite D call. Trimming shortened V by 3 bases and J by 0 bases, and 8 bases separated the two germline ends. There are 14 residues in the CDR3. CDR1 is LNHDA, CDR2 SQIVND, per germline (reference sequence). The CDR3 DNA reads as TGTGCCAGTAGTATGGCCAGCATGAACACTGAAGCTTTCTTT. Translating gives CASSMASMNTEAFF.

V usage is TRBV12-3 or TRBV12-4 and J usage is TRBJ2-7, with D possibly TRBD2 on 5 matching bases. CDR3 length: 13 residues. The V and J ends lost 6 bases and 6 bases respectively, with 15 bases between them. CDR3 region: CASSSDGVREQYF. The CDR3 region has the DNA TGTGCCAGCAGCAGCGACGGGGTACGCGAGCAGTACTTC.

This clonotype was observed a few times. The genes are TRBV19 and TRBJ2-2; 8 bases are shared with TRBD1. In germline, CDR1 is LNHDA, CDR2 SQIVND (reference sequence). The trim removed 6 bases at V and 6 bases at J, leaving 9 bases unmatched. The CDR3 is 15 residues long. DNA for the CDR3: TGTGCCAGTAGACCGCAGGGGGCCGGAGCCGGGGAGCTGTTTTTT. Translated: CASRPQGAGAGELFF.

Concerning this clonotype: One end of the junction varies from germline; a read error may be responsible. The chain recombines TRBV24-1 with TRBJ1-5; 7 bases fit TRBD1. This CDR3 region has 15 residues. The germline V gene encodes CDR1 KGHDR and CDR2 SFDVKD. The CDR3 sequence is CASTLEGAGNRPQHF. The CDR3, as DNA: TGTGCCAGCACTTTGGAGGGGGCCGGCAATCGGCCCCAGCATTTT.

The chain couples TRBV25-1 to TRBJ2-1; tentative D call: TRBD2 (5 bases). Germline CDR1 and CDR2: MGHDK and SYGVNS. This CDR3 spans 15 amino acids. V was trimmed by 3 bases and J by 4 bases, leaving 13 bases between them. This CDR3 is CASSDSTGRYNEQFF. The CDR3 DNA is TGTGCCAGCAGTGATAGCACGGGAAGGTACAATGAGCAGTTCTTC.

The chain recombines TRBV20-1 with TRBJ2-3; 11 bases align to TRBD2. V lost 6 bases to trimming and J lost 6 bases; unmatched junction nucleotides: 5. This CDR3 has 13 residues. Germline V gene sequence: CDR1 DFQATT, CDR2 SNEGSKA (reference sequence). In DNA, the CDR3 is TGCAGTGCCTTCCGGACTAGCGGGGATACGCAGTATTTT. Residues: CSAFRTSGDTQYF.

This clonotype was seen a few times. The chain joins TRBV7-9 to TRBJ1-4; D gene ambiguous. The CDR3 extends over 16 amino acids. Trimming took off 5 bases at V and 4 bases at J, with 17 bases between the two ends. Per the germline V gene, CDR1 is SEHNR and CDR2 is FQNEAQ (reference sequence). The CDR3 region is CASSLKTGNINEKLFF. The CDR3 coding sequence is TGTGCCAGCAGCCTAAAGACGGGTAACATTAATGAAAAACTGTTTTTT.

The V and J genes are TRBV7-9 and TRBJ2-7; D may be TRBD2 (6 bases). Deletions cut 5 bases from V and 5 bases from J, with 13 bases between. The CDR3 consists of 13 residues. Germline-derived CDR1 and CDR2 are SEHNR and FQNEAQ (reference sequence). The CDR3 here is CASSVGGSHEQYF. In nucleotides, the CDR3 is TGTGCCAGCAGCGTAGGAGGGTCCCACGAGCAGTACTTC.

Concerning this clonotype: Just one base apart from a much larger clone, this may be a read error. V gene TRBV2 combines with J gene TRBJ1-3, with TRBD1 as a possible D gene (5 bases). The CDR3 consists of 16 residues. CDR1 is SNHLY and CDR2 is FYNNEI in the germline V gene. The germline V and J ends were trimmed by 7 bases and 0 bases, with 16 bases remaining between them. The CDR3 spells CASNPWRGTSGNTIYF. The CDR3 DNA is TGTGCCAGCAACCCCTGGAGGGGCACCTCTGGAAACACCATATATTTT.